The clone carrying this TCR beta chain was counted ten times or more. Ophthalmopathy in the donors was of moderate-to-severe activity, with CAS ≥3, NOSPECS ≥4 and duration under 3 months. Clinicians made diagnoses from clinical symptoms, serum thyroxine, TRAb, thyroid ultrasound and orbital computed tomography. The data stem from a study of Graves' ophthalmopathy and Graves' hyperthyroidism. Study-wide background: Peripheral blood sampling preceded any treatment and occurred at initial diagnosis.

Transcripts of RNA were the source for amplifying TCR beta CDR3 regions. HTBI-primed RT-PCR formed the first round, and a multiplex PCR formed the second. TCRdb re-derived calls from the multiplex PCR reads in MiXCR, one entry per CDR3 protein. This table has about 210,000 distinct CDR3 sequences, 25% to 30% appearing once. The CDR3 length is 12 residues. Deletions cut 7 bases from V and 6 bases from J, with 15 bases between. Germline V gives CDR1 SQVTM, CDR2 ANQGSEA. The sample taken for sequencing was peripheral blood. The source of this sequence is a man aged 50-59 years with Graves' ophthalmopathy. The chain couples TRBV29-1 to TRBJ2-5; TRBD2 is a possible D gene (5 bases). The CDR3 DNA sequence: TGCAGCGGGCGAGAGGGTCAGAAGACCCAGTACTTC. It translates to CSGREGQKTQYF.